The sequence of this TCR beta chain was determined in a study of T-cell memory formation after mild COVID-19. About the research overall: In these data, TCR clusters were largely donor specific. Study-level findings and limits: Contracting CD4+ clones lay largely in CM and EM, with CD8+ ones residing in EMRA.

MiXCR was run by TCRdb on the 5' RACE reads, yielding one entry per CDR3 protein. The table records about 270,000 distinct CDR3 sequences, under 20% of them present only once. Germline V CDR1 and CDR2: GTSNPN, SVGIG (reference sequence). Deletions cut 0 bases from V and 7 bases from J, with 13 bases between. The CDR3 has 14 residues. Concerning this clonotype: No antigen is known for it.

The sample was PBMCs or a T cell subset sorted from them (not recorded which). The clonotype originates from a man aged 18 to 30 who had mild COVID-19 (a few samples of this study predate the infection). Cell type and time point are not known. The chain recombines TRBV30 with TRBJ1-5; perhaps TRBD1 as D (6 bases). The CDR3 spells CAWSVGGAGQPQHF. The DNA of the CDR3 is TGTGCCTGGAGTGTAGGGGGGGCCGGCCAGCCCCAGCATTTT.